Sequencing of this T cell receptor (beta chain) was carried out in a study of tumor-infiltrating lymphocytes in localized non-small cell lung cancer. In the study overall: Tumor tissue and non-adjacent uninvolved lung came from each patient. Study-wide results and limits: Compared with uninvolved lung, tumors showed higher T cell infiltration by TCRbeta sequencing. IM1 and IM2 tumors showed no difference in T-cell fraction. Only some patients had TCR sequencing, depending on available tissue.

V lost 3 bases and J 2 bases, leaving 9 bases between the germline ends. The germline CDR1 and CDR2 sequences are SGHTA and FQGNSA. The CDR3 sequence is 14 residues long. With respect to this clone: Its target is not known.

The repertoire was sequenced with immunoSEQ multiplex PCR; TCRdb's copy has only in-frame clones and lacks some. Here the sample spans over 10,000 clones, around 85% being singletons. The chain employs TRBV7-2 and TRBJ2-3, with D unclear. The source material was uninvolved lung tissue not adjacent to the tumor. The clonotype was recovered from a human donor with non-small cell lung cancer. CDR3 loop: CASSFYADTDTQYF. The CDR3 coding sequence is TGTGCCAGCAGCTTTTATGCGGACACAGATACGCAGTATTTT.